The entry below gives a single T cell receptor beta chain sequence along with its context. It lacks a known antigen. Within one base of it there is no much larger clone, and no base qualities were kept. For sequencing of the TCRbeta CDR3 region, genomic DNA was extracted from the sorted cells. The immunoSEQ Assay was used for sequencing of TCRbeta CDR3 regions. TCRdb obtained this table from immuneACCESS and retained in-frame rearrangements with V and J assigned. These tables miss some clones; where compared with another copy, unresolved V genes account for less than half of the shortfall, and the remainder is unexplained. Here the sample has roughly 98,000 clones; about 79% occur a single time. The top ten hold about 1.6% of the sample. The trial excluded patients who had a history of autoimmune disease or who were on systemic immunosuppression. Peripheral blood for TCR sequencing was drawn from every dose cohort at baseline, at cycle 4 day 1 and at cycle 7 day 1. The samples were taken from a phase I, first-in-human, multicenter, open-label dose-escalation trial of ivuxolimab. Adults with locally advanced or metastatic head and neck squamous cell, hepatocellular, melanoma or renal cell carcinoma were enrolled in the trial. Before TCR sequencing, CD4+ and CD8+ T cells were separately sorted from peripheral blood.

The CDR3 runs 13 residues from the cysteine to the phenylalanine. Just the 39-base CDR3 DNA is kept, in frame starting at base 1. Trimming accounts for 0 bases at V and 7 bases at J, while the number of junction bases matched to no gene is 1. Via the germline V gene (reference sequence), CDR1 is SGHNT and CDR2 YYREEE. The record originates from a study of OX40 agonist ivuxolimab in advanced cancers. Turning to the overall study: Ivuxolimab was a fully human IgG2 agonistic monoclonal antibody targeting the costimulatory receptor OX40 (CD134). Among the 50 to 55 dose-escalation patients, some 20 had hepatocellular carcinoma, 15 or so melanoma, 9 renal cell carcinoma and 9 head and neck cancer. Prior anti-PD-1, anti-PD-L1 or anti-CTLA-4 therapy was permitted, and checkpoint inhibitors had been received by roughly 42% of dose-escalation patients. Three dose-escalation patients achieved partial responses, one with hepatocellular carcinoma and two with cutaneous melanoma. Intravenous ivuxolimab was administered to patients every 2 weeks at six dose levels: 0.01, 0.1, 0.3, 1.5, 3 and 10 mg/kg. Peripheral TCRbeta sequencing aimed to test whether ivuxolimab altered TCR sequence diversity and caused clonal T-cell expansion. The dose-escalation cohort was almost 85% male with a mean age of about 58 years, ranging from roughly 20 to 80. The paper describes the monotherapy dose-escalation part (N = 52 patients) of the phase I trial of ivuxolimab. What the work shows at the level of the full study, not this receptor alone: The antigen specificity of the peripheral T cells that underwent clonal expansion was not determined. At doses of 0.1 to 3.0 mg/kg, clonal expansion of both CD4+ and CD8+ T cells in blood was seen between baseline and week 6. Partial responders in the 0.1-3.0 mg/kg groups had among the lowest normalized peripheral clonal expansion, especially among CD8+ T cells. Low levels of normalized T-cell clonal expansion were also shown by some nonresponding patients. After ivuxolimab, CD8+ T cells had more expanded clones than CD4+ T cells on average.

This clonotype originated in an adult with an advanced solid tumor such as melanoma, head and neck, liver or kidney cancer. The chain couples TRBV5-4 to TRBJ2-1; 7 central bases correspond to TRBD1. This specimen consisted of CD4+ or CD8+ T cells sorted from blood, obtained in a trial of the OX40 agonist ivuxolimab. In nucleotide form, the sequence is TGTGCCAGCAGCTTGGACAGGGGAAATGAGCAGTTCTTC. This codes for CASSLDRGNEQFF.